The 7 T cell receptor beta chains below were found in one sample sequenced in a study of CD8+CD57+ T cells in acquired aplastic anemia. For sequencing, patients were chosen who had shown expansion of CD8+CD57+ cells by flow cytometry. TCR beta VDJ and CDR3 profiling used genomic DNA as template. TCRdb itself ran the reads through MiXCR, one entry per CDR3 protein. The sample has approximately 260,000 distinct CDR3 sequences, approximately 82% seen once. The specimen was sorted CD4+, CD8+, or CD8+CD57+ T cells (not recorded which) from PBMCs. All receptors derive from a human donor with aplastic anemia.

The chain has TRBV25-1 and TRBJ2-7, with a weak D call TRBD1 (5 bases). Trimming removed 5 bases from V and 1 base from J, with 15 bases in between. Germline CDR1 and CDR2: MGHDK and SYGVNS. The CDR3 sequence is 15 residues long. CDR3: CASSTETALSYEQYV. CDR3 nucleotides: TGTGCCAGCAGTACGGAGACAGCCCTTTCCTACGAGCAGTACGTC.

The V and J genes are TRBV7-2 and TRBJ2-7, with D perhaps TRBD1 (6 bases). CDR1 is SGHTA, CDR2 FQGNSA, per germline. The V end was cut by 5 bases, the J end by 6 bases, with 14 bases between. The CDR3 is 13 residues long. The CDR3 DNA reads as TGTGCCAGCAGCGGTCAAGAAGGGGGCGAGCAGTACTTC. Its protein is CASSGQEGGEQYF.

As concerns this clonotype: Relative to the germline gene, one junction end is altered; a read error may explain this. CDR3 loop: CASSPTTFYNEENF. The CDR3 DNA reads TGTGCCAGCAGTCCGACGACGTTCTACAATGAGGAGAACTTC. V gene TRBV7-2 combines with J gene TRBJ2-1; no clear D. The CDR3 extends over 14 amino acids. Germline V gene sequence: CDR1 SGHTA, CDR2 FQGNSA.

The table lists this clonotype with a few counts. An end of the junction does not agree with germline; a read error may underlie this. This chain connects TRBV24-1 to TRBJ2-3; D gene unclear. CDR1 and CDR2 from the germline V gene are KGHDR and SFDVKD. The CDR3 contains 13 residues. The CDR3 loop is CATSDNLADMQYF. The CDR3 coding sequence is TGTGCCACCAGTGATAATTTGGCTGATATGCAGTATTTT.

The chain has TRBV11-3 and TRBJ2-3; no definite D call. The CDR3 has 14 residues. V was pared by 5 bases and J by 6 bases, with 15 bases between. Germline V lookup: CDR1 SGHNT, CDR2 YENEEA. CDR3 nucleotide sequence: TGTGCCAGCAGCGTAAACGGCGGTCCCGATACGCAGTATTTT. It translates to CASSVNGGPDTQYF.

For this clonotype: The junction differs from germline at one of its ends, possibly a read error. Written as DNA, the CDR3 is TGTGCCAGCAGCTTAGGGGGAGGCCCCGAGACGCTCTTT. This gives the protein CASSLGGGPETLF. The rearrangement uses TRBV7-2 and TRBJ2-1; tentatively, D is TRBD2 (6 bases). Germline CDR1 SGHTA, CDR2 FQGNSA. The CDR3 totals 13 residues.

This chain connects TRBV19 to TRBJ2-3; 10 positions agree with TRBD2. V shed 9 bases and J 8 bases; nucleotides not matched to a gene: 11. The germline gives CDR1 LNHDA, CDR2 SQIVND (reference sequence). This CDR3 contains 14 residues. The DNA for the CDR3 is TGTGCCAGCAGTTTAGCGGGGGGTCCCTGTACGCAGTATTTT. The encoded protein is CASSLAGGPCTQYF.